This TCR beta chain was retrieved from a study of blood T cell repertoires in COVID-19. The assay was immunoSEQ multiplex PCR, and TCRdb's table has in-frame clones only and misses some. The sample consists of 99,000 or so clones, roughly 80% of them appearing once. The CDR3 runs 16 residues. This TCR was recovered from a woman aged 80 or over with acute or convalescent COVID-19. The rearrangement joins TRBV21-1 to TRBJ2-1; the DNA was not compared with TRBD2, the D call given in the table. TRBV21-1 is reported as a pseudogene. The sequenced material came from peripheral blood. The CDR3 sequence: CASSEHSGRAPNEQFF. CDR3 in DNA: TGTGCCAGCAGCGAACATAGCGGGAGGGCCCCAAATGAGCAGTTCTTC.